A single T cell receptor beta chain is shown here with its context. Antigen: not known. The sample belongs to a study of untreated major depressive disorder. The table came from immunoSEQ multiplex PCR; TCRdb's copy has only in-frame clones and leaves some out. The table lists 20,000 or so clones, under 90% of them singletons, with approximately 0.82% in the top ten. With V trimmed by 4 bases and J by 7 bases, 3 bases remained unmatched. Germline V gene data show CDR1 as SGHDT and CDR2 as YYEEEE. The CDR3 extends over 13 amino acids. Findings and caveats of the study: Sequencing comparisons covered only three preselected Vbeta families.

The receptor comes from a woman in her 30s in good health. This sequence joins TRBV5-6 and TRBJ2-1, with 9 bases that match TRBD1. Specimen: CD4+ T cells from PBMCs. The CDR3 protein is CASSRDRVNEQFF. CDR3 DNA: TGTGCCAGCAGCCGGGACAGGGTAAATGAGCAGTTCTTC. Full variable domain (outside the CDR3, taken from reference TRBV5-6 and TRBJ2-1): DAGVTQSPTHLIKTRGQQVTLRCSPKSGHDTVSWYQQALGQGPQFIFQYYEEEERQRGNFPDRFSGHQFPNYSSELNVNALLLGDSALYLCASSRDRVNEQFFGPGTRLTVL.